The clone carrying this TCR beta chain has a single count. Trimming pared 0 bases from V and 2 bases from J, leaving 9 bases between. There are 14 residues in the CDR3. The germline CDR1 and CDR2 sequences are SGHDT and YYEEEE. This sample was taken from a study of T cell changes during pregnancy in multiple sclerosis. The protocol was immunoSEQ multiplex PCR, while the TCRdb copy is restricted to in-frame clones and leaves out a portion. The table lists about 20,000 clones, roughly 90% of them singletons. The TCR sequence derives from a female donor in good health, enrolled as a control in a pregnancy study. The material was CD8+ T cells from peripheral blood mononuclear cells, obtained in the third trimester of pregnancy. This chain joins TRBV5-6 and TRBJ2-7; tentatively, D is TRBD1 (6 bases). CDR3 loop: CASSLGQEPYEQYF. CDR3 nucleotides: TGTGCCAGCAGCTTGGGACAGGAACCCTACGAGCAGTACTTC.